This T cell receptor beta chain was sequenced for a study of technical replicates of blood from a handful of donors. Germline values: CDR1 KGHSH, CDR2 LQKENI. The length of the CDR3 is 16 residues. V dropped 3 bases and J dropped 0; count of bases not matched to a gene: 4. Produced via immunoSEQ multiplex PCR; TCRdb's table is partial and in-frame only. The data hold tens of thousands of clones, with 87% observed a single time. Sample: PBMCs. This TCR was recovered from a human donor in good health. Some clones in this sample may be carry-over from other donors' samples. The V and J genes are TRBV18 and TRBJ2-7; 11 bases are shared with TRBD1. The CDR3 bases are TGTGCCAGCTCACCGTACGGGACAGGGGGCTCCTACGAGCAGTACTTC. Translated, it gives CASSPYGTGGSYEQYF. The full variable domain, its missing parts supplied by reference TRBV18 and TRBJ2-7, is NAGVMQNPRHLVRRRGQEARLRCSPMKGHSHVYWYRQLPEEGLKFMVYLQKENIIDESGMPKERFSAEFPKEGPSILRIQQVVRGDSAAYFCASSPYGTGGSYEQYFGPGTRLTVT.